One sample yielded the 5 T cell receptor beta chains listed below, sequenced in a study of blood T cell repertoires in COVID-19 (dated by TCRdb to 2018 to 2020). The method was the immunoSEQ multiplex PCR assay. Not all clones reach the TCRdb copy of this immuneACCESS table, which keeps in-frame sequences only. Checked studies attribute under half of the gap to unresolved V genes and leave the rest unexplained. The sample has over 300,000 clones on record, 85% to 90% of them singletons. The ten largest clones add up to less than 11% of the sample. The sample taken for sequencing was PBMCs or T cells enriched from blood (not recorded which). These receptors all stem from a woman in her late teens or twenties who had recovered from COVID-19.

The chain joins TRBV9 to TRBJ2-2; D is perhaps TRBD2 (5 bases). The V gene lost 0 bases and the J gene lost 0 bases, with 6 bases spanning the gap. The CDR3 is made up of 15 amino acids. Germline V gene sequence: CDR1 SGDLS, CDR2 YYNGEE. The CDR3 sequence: CASSVAGTNTGELFF. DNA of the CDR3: TGTGCCAGCAGCGTAGCGGGAACGAACACCGGGGAGCTGTTTTTT.

The CDR3 sequence is CSATGSENEKLFF. The CDR3 DNA reads as TGCAGCGCCACAGGGTCGGAGAATGAAAAACTGTTTTTT. The rearrangement links TRBV29-1 to TRBJ1-4, with D possibly TRBD1 on 6 matching bases. Germline lookup yields CDR1 SQVTM and CDR2 ANQGSEA. The CDR3 extends over 13 amino acids. V lost 7 bases, J lost 5 bases, and 14 bases lay in between.

The CDR3 DNA reads as TGTGCCAGCTCACCTTCCTGGGGAGAGACCGGGGAGCTGTTTTTT. This translates into CASSPSWGETGELFF. The V gene is TRBV18, the J gene TRBJ2-2; possible D gene TRBD2, 5 bases. Per the germline V gene, CDR1 is KGHSH and CDR2 is LQKENI. V lost 3 bases and J 5 bases, leaving 13 bases between the germline ends. There are 15 residues in the CDR3.

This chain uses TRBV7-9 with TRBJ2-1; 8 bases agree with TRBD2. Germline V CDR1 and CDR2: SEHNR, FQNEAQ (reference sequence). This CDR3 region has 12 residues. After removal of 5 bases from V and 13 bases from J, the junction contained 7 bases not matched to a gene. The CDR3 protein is CASSQGLATQFF. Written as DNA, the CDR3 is TGTGCCAGCAGCCAAGGACTAGCCACTCAGTTCTTC.

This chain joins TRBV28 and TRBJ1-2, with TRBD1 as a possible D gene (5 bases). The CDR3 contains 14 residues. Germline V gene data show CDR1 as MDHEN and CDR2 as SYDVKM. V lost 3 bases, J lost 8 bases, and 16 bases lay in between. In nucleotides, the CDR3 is TGTGCCAGCAGTTTTTTGGGCCGGGGGGAGGGCTACACCTTC. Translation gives CASSFLGRGEGYTF.